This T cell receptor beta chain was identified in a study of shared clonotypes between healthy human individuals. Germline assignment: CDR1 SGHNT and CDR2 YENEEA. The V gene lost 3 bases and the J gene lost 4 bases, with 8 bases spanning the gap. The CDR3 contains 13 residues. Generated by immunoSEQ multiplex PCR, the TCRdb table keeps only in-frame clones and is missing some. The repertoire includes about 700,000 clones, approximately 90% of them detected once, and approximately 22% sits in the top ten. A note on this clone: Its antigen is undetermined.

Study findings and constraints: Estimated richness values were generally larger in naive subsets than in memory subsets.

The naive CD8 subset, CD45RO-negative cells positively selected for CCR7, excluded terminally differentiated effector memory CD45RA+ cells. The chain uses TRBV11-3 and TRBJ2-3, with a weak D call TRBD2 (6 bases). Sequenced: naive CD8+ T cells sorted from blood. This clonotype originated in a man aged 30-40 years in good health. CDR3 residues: CASSLGGADTQYF. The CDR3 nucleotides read TGTGCCAGCAGCTTGGGGGGAGCAGATACGCAGTATTTT.